Sequencing of this T cell receptor (beta chain) was carried out in a study of T-cell reconstitution after alpha-beta-depleted transplantation in children listed by TCRdb under 2016. About the investigation overall: Using TCR repertoire profiling, the study quantitatively followed how T-cell immune reconstitution unfolded in children after TCRalphabeta/CD19-depleted allogeneic hematopoietic cell transplantation.

This clonotype was counted between two and nine times. The clone's antigen remains unknown. Base qualities are not at hand, and no much larger clone is one base apart. The research as a whole found: The apparently early alphabetaT-cell count recovery about two months after transplant was reportedly dependent on only several hundred rapidly expanded clones derived from non-depleted graft cells. The high TCRbeta diversity at day 60 in some patients was ascribed to recipient T cells and intrathymic progenitors that had survived conditioning. Over the following months the frequencies of hyperexpanded clones went down, and after one year T-cell counts and TCRbeta diversity were mostly credited to newly produced T cells.

Taken from cysteine to phenylalanine, the CDR3 has 15 residues. This entry keeps only the CDR3 DNA: 45 bases, framed from base 1. The V end loses 6 bases and the J end loses 2 bases, and a stretch of 14 bases separates them. Sample treatment or condition, as interpreted from the label and publication: allogeneic hematopoietic cell transplantation with graft depleted of TCRalphabeta T cells and CD19 B cells. TCRalphabeta/CD19-depleted allogeneic hematopoietic cell grafts were given to the transplant recipients, all of whom were children. The receptor library was made with PCR. TCRdb shows the sequencer as Illumina HiSeq 2500. To normalize quantification of the TCRbeta repertoire, the TCR libraries were built with molecular barcoding that relied on unique molecular identifiers. TCRdb redid the processing of the public reads, applying fastp at Q25 and MiXCR, and retained in-frame beta chains. Entries are consolidated by CDR3 protein sequence, retaining the most common genes and DNA. The sample table records 700,000 to 950,000 distinct CDR3 sequences; around 17% of these occur just once. Together, the top ten hold about 4.6% of the sample.

The sequence derives from a male patient between 10 and 17 years old who had a stem cell transplant for acute lymphoblastic leukemia, so the T cells may come from the graft donor. The sequence joins TRBV12-3 or TRBV12-4 to TRBJ2-4; the D segment could be TRBD2, given 5 matching bases. Sequenced here: PBMCs, mostly from graft donor cells, sampled 360 days after TCRalphabeta/CD19-depleted stem cell transplant. In nucleotide form, the sequence is TGTGCCAGCAGGGGCCAGCGGCTGTCCAAAAACATTCAGTACTTC. It encodes CASRGQRLSKNIQYF.